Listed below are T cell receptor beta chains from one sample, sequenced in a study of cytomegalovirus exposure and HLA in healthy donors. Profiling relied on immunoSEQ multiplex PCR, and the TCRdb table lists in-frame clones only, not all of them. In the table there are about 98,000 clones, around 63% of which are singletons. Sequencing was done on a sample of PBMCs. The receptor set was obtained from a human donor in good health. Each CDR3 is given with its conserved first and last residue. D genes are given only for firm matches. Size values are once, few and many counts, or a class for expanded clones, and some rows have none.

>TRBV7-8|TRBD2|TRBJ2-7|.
CASSLGGAGVVLEQYF
TGTGCCAGCAGCTTAGGAGGAGCGGGAGTGGTTCTCGAGCAGTACTTC
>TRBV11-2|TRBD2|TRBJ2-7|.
CASSLGTSGIYEQYF
TGTGCCAGCAGCTTAGGGACTAGCGGGATCTACGAGCAGTACTTC
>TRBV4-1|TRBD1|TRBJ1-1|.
CASSQVRGMGAFF
TGCGCCAGCAGCCAAGTCAGGGGGATGGGGGCTTTCTTT
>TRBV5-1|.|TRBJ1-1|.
CASSPTGRNTEAFF
TGCGCCAGCAGCCCTACAGGAAGGAACACTGAAGCTTTCTTT
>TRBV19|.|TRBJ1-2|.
CASSTIQIYGYTF
TGTGCCAGTAGTACAATACAAATCTATGGCTACACCTTC
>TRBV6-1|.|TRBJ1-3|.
CASSDLGRSSGNTIYF
TGTGCCAGCAGTGATTTGGGGCGGTCCTCTGGAAACACCATATATTTT
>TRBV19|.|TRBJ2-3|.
CASTLHPGLTTDTQYF
TGTGCCAGTACCCTACATCCGGGACTCACCACAGATACGCAGTATTTT
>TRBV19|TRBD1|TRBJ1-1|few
CASSIGTGLTEAFF
TGTGCCAGTAGTATTGGGACAGGGTTGACTGAAGCTTTCTTT
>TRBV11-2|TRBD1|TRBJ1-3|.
CASSLQTGGNTIYF
TGTGCCAGCAGCTTACAGACAGGGGGAAACACCATATATTTT
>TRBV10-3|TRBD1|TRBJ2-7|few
CAISESGQGLGSYEQYF
TGTGCCATCAGTGAGTCGGGACAGGGTTTGGGTTCCTACGAGCAGTACTTC
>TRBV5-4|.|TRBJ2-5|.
CASSRGFETQYF
TGTGCCAGCAGCAGGGGTTTCGAGACCCAGTACTTC
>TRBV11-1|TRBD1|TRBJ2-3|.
CASSFGQGETDTQYF
TGTGCCAGCAGCTTTGGACAGGGGGAGACAGATACGCAGTATTTT
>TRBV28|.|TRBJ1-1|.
CASSRTGGAGYTEAFF
TGTGCCAGCAGTAGGACTGGGGGCGCAGGCTACACTGAAGCTTTCTTT